The sequence of this TCR beta chain was determined in a study of T cell responses to AZD1222 COVID-19 vaccine. Study findings and constraints: Mostly white British, mostly female donors; authors suggested clonal diversity may be underestimated. Baseline seropositivity characterized only six AZD1222 recipients. Repertoire sampling happened only post peak T cell response.

Notes on this clone: The antigen remains unidentified.

V lost 2 bases and J lost 4, with 11 bases in between. Germline CDR1 reads MDHEN; CDR2 reads SYDVKM. The CDR3 length is 14 residues. Sequencing was performed with immunoSEQ multiplex PCR; in TCRdb, only in-frame clones are kept and a portion is missing. The sample shows about 94,000 clones, roughly 84% of them seen only once. The V call is TRBV28, the J call TRBJ1-2; no clear D. The receptor comes from an adult in good health. The specimen was peripheral blood, collected on day 0 of AZD1222 vaccination. CDR3 DNA sequence: TGTGCCAGCAGTTTACAAGGGAACAGCTATGGCTACACCTTC. Amino acid sequence: CASSLQGNSYGYTF.